Listed below are T cell receptor beta chains from one sample, sequenced in a study of T-cell memory formation after mild COVID-19. From the 5' RACE reads, TCRdb called clonotypes with MiXCR, one entry per CDR3 protein. Among about 340,000 distinct CDR3 sequences listed, roughly 13% were seen once. Sample: PBMCs or a T cell subset sorted from them (not recorded which). The receptors come from a man younger than 30 who had mild COVID-19 (a few samples of this study predate the infection). Cell type and time point are not known. Both conserved end residues are part of each CDR3. Each record gives: clone size, J gene, D gene, V gene, CDR3 protein, CDR3 DNA. A D gene is named only where the DNA matches it firmly. Clone size is given for some rows only: seen once, a few or many times, or a class if the clone is expanded.

size: few; J: TRBJ2-7; D: .; V: TRBV4-1; CDR3: CASSQDWGSQEYF; DNA: TGCGCCAGCAGCCAAGATTGGGGCAGCCAAGAGTACTTC
size: .; J: TRBJ1-1; D: .; V: TRBV20-1; CDR3: CSSVENTEAFF; DNA: TGCAGTTCAGTCGAGAACACTGAAGCTTTCTTT
size: few; J: TRBJ2-1; D: .; V: TRBV7-9; CDR3: CASSPKVRERNEQFF; DNA: TGTGCCAGCAGCCCCAAGGTTCGGGAGCGAAATGAGCAGTTCTTC
size: .; J: TRBJ2-7; D: .; V: TRBV30; CDR3: CALEGSYEQYF; DNA: TGTGCCCTAGAAGGTTCCTACGAGCAGTACTTC
size: few; J: TRBJ2-5; D: TRBD1; V: TRBV6-6; CDR3: CASSPSGTGRRETQYF; DNA: TGTGCCAGCAGTCCAAGTGGGACAGGGAGAAGAGAGACCCAGTACTTC
size: few; J: TRBJ2-7; D: .; V: TRBV20-1; CDR3: CSAPEQGVGYEQYF; DNA: TGCAGTGCGCCCGAACAGGGCGTCGGCTACGAGCAGTACTTC
size: few; J: TRBJ2-1; D: TRBD1; V: TRBV6-1; CDR3: CASRTGGLRPYNEQFF; DNA: TGTGCCAGCAGGACAGGGGGACTGAGGCCCTACAATGAGCAGTTCTTC
size: many; J: TRBJ2-6; D: .; V: TRBV6-5; CDR3: CASSISGANVLTF; DNA: TGTGCCAGCAGCATCAGTGGGGCCAACGTCCTGACTTTC
size: .; J: TRBJ2-3; D: .; V: TRBV7-9; CDR3: CASSLRGFTDTQYF; DNA: TGTGCCAGCAGCTTGAGGGGTTTCACAGATACGCAGTATTTT
size: few; J: TRBJ2-1; D: .; V: TRBV7-3; CDR3: CASSKVWNEQFF; DNA: TGTGCCAGCAGCAAGGTATGGAATGAGCAGTTCTTC
size: many; J: TRBJ2-3; D: .; V: TRBV20-1; CDR3: CSARYYRDGDTQYF; DNA: TGCAGTGCTAGATATTATAGGGACGGAGATACGCAGTATTTT
size: many; J: TRBJ1-6; D: .; V: TRBV6-5; CDR3: CASSYFTAANLNSPLHF; DNA: TGTGCCAGCAGTTACTTTACGGCAGCTAATCTGAATTCACCCCTCCACTTT
size: .; J: TRBJ2-4; D: .; V: TRBV6-6; CDR3: CASRWSLMAKNIQYF; DNA: TGTGCCAGCAGATGGTCCCTGATGGCCAAAAACATTCAGTACTTC
size: .; J: TRBJ2-7; D: .; V: TRBV11-2; CDR3: CASSLGLGLGNYEQYF; DNA: TGTGCCAGCAGCTTAGGACTCGGCCTCGGGAACTACGAGCAGTACTTC
size: .; J: TRBJ2-6; D: TRBD2; V: TRBV9; CDR3: CASSRGVTGANVLTF; DNA: TGTGCCAGCAGCCGGGGGGTAACTGGGGCCAACGTCCTGACTTTC
size: .; J: TRBJ2-1; D: .; V: TRBV5-6; CDR3: CASSLPAAWDEQFF; DNA: TGTGCCAGCAGCTTGCCCGCGGCTTGGGATGAGCAGTTCTTC
size: few; J: TRBJ2-1; D: TRBD2; V: TRBV7-8; CDR3: CASSLAWTSFGVNEQFF; DNA: TGTGCCAGCAGCTTAGCGTGGACTAGTTTTGGAGTCAATGAGCAGTTCTTC
size: .; J: TRBJ2-7; D: TRBD1; V: TRBV5-1; CDR3: CASSLGTGVGSYEQYF; DNA: TGCGCCAGCAGCTTGGGGACAGGAGTGGGGTCCTACGAGCAGTACTTC
size: .; J: TRBJ2-1; D: .; V: TRBV5-1; CDR3: CASKGTPPSYNEQFF; DNA: TGCGCCAGCAAAGGAACTCCGCCCTCCTACAATGAGCAGTTCTTC
size: few; J: TRBJ2-7; D: .; V: TRBV7-2; CDR3: CASSLDRGWSYEQYF; DNA: TGTGCCAGCAGCTTAGACCGGGGTTGGTCCTACGAGCAGTACTTC
size: many; J: TRBJ2-1; D: .; V: TRBV5-1; CDR3: CASSTTGNGEQFF; DNA: TGCGCCAGCAGCACCACAGGGAATGGTGAGCAGTTCTTC
size: .; J: TRBJ2-1; D: .; V: TRBV5-1; CDR3: CASSVALAASSYNEQFF; DNA: TGCGCCAGCAGCGTAGCATTAGCGGCCTCCTCCTACAATGAGCAGTTCTTC
size: few; J: TRBJ1-1; D: .; V: TRBV14; CDR3: CASSQGLQTWTEAFF; DNA: TGTGCCAGCAGCCAGGGACTGCAGACGTGGACTGAAGCTTTCTTT
size: few; J: TRBJ1-4; D: TRBD1; V: TRBV29-1; CDR3: CSVGRTGGANEKLFF; DNA: TGCAGCGTCGGCAGGACAGGGGGCGCTAATGAAAAACTGTTTTTT
size: few; J: TRBJ2-6; D: .; V: TRBV4-3; CDR3: CASSQEGPSGANVLTF; DNA: TGCGCCAGCAGCCAAGAAGGCCCCTCTGGGGCCAACGTCCTGACTTTC
size: .; J: TRBJ2-3; D: TRBD2; V: TRBV5-4; CDR3: CASSALAGGHTDTQYF; DNA: TGTGCCAGCAGCGCGCTAGCGGGGGGCCACACAGATACGCAGTATTTT
size: .; J: TRBJ2-2; D: .; V: TRBV6-5; CDR3: CASSLMERAGELFF; DNA: TGTGCCAGCAGTCTCATGGAAAGGGCCGGGGAGCTGTTTTTT
size: many; J: TRBJ2-2; D: .; V: TRBV5-6; CDR3: CASSRNTGELFF; DNA: TGTGCCAGCAGCCGGAACACCGGGGAGCTGTTTTTT
size: .; J: TRBJ2-3; D: .; V: TRBV19; CDR3: CASSLLSASTDTQYF; DNA: TGTGCCAGTAGTCTCCTGAGTGCTAGCACAGATACGCAGTATTTT
size: .; J: TRBJ1-5; D: TRBD1; V: TRBV19; CDR3: CASGRGPNQPQHF; DNA: TGTGCCAGTGGCAGGGGGCCCAATCAGCCCCAGCATTTT
size: .; J: TRBJ2-2; D: .; V: TRBV6-6; CDR3: CASSYGGIGGELFF; DNA: TGTGCCAGCAGTTACGGGGGGATTGGCGGGGAGCTGTTTTTT
size: few; J: TRBJ2-7; D: .; V: TRBV5-1; CDR3: CASSLASSSYEQYF; DNA: TGCGCCAGCAGCTTGGCATCGTCCTCCTACGAGCAGTACTTC
size: .; J: TRBJ1-1; D: .; V: TRBV6-5; CDR3: CASSYAITDVSEAFF; DNA: TGTGCCAGCAGTTACGCAATTACGGACGTATCTGAAGCTTTCTTT